This T cell receptor (beta chain) was sequenced for a study of cytomegalovirus exposure and HLA in healthy donors. The study's findings and limits: Within an earlier analysis, most TCR beta V segments proved productive either about 90% or about 30% of the time. In a later analysis, CMV-associated beta chains were mostly HLA-associated, it appeared.

Comments on this clone: Its target is unknown. A junction boundary mismatches the germline segment, possibly from a read error.

Primers included in the PCR were 60 Vbeta and 13 Jbeta primers. Method: immunoSEQ multiplex PCR; TCRdb's copy keeps in-frame clones and lacks some. The data contain roughly 220,000 clones, roughly 70% of them singletons. CDR3 size: 17 residues. Germline V gene lookup returns CDR1 KGHSH and CDR2 LQKENI. J is TRBJ1-2 and V is TRBV18; TRBD1 agrees at 10 bases. The specimen was PBMCs. This TCR was recovered from a woman aged 25 to 39 in good health and CMV-seronegative. The CDR3 coding sequence is TGTGTCAGCTCACCACCAATGACAGGGGGCGCGTATTATGGCTACACCTTC. This translates into CVSSPPMTGGAYYGYTF.